The 6 T cell receptor beta chains listed next were all sequenced from one sample in a study of OX40 agonist ivuxolimab in advanced cancers. Generated by immunoSEQ multiplex PCR, the TCRdb table keeps only in-frame clones and is missing some. In the table there are about 82,000 clones, just over 85% of which are singletons. Material: CD4+ or CD8+ T cells sorted from blood, obtained in a trial of the OX40 agonist ivuxolimab. These receptors all stem from an adult with an advanced solid tumor such as melanoma, head and neck, liver or kidney cancer.

This chain connects TRBV5-6 to TRBJ2-3; maybe TRBD2 (6 bases). CDR1 and CDR2 (germline): SGHDT, YYEEEE. The ends were cut back, 3 bases at V and 5 bases at J, with 28 bases in the middle. The CDR3 covers 19 residues. CDR3 amino acids: CASSSLRTRDSRRGDTQYF. For the CDR3, the DNA is TGTGCCAGCAGCTCCCTTCGTACCCGGGACTCCCGGCGGGGAGATACGCAGTATTTT.

V is TRBV7-9 and J is TRBJ2-7; D gene unclear. The V end lost 1 base, the J end lost 5 bases, and 9 bases lay between the germline ends. Germline lookup yields CDR1 SEHNR and CDR2 FQNEAQ (reference sequence). The CDR3 consists of 13 residues. CDR3: CASSLGLNDEQYF. CDR3 in DNA: TGTGCCAGCAGCTTAGGACTCAACGACGAGCAGTACTTC.

This clone was found once. This chain joins TRBV14 and TRBJ2-7; D is unclear. Trimming took off 1 base at V and 2 bases at J, with 12 bases between the two ends. The CDR3 loop spans 15 amino acids. CDR1 and CDR2 (germline): SGHDN, FVKESK. The DNA of the CDR3 is TGTGCCAGCAGCCAAGGGTTATGGGATACCTACGAGCAGTACTTC. Its translation: CASSQGLWDTYEQYF.

The chain uses TRBV2 and TRBJ2-3, with D perhaps matching TRBD2 (6 bases). CDR1 is SNHLY and CDR2 is FYNNEI in the germline V gene. The CDR3 is 15 amino acids. Trimming removed 7 bases at V and 1 base at J, with 15 bases between. CDR3 bases: TGTGCCAGCATGGCGGCGCGGGAAGGCACAGATACGCAGTATTTT. It yields the protein CASMAAREGTDTQYF.

The V gene is TRBV4-1, the J gene TRBJ1-1; 8 bases align to TRBD1. Per the germline V gene, CDR1 is MGHRA and CDR2 is YSYEKL. Losses at the gene ends were 6 bases for V and 2 bases for J; bases not matched to a gene: 8. The CDR3 extends over 15 amino acids. The chain's CDR3 is CASSLSGQGNTEAFF. Written as DNA, the CDR3 is TGCGCCAGCAGTCTTTCTGGACAGGGTAACACTGAAGCTTTCTTT.

V is TRBV30 and J is TRBJ2-5; D not resolved. The DNA end favors TRBJ2-7, so the J call may be wrong. Germline CDR1 and CDR2: GTSNPN and SVGIG (reference sequence). The CDR3 has 12 amino acids. Written as DNA, the CDR3 is TGTGCCTGGAGTCCAGGAGCCTACGAGCAGTACTTC. Its translation is CAWSPGAYEQYF.